This T cell receptor beta chain was identified during a study of blood T cells in healthy people across ages. As to this clonotype: What it recognizes is unknown.

Per sample, at least 5.5 micrograms of total RNA were extracted. Through a sample-barcoded 5' primer and a J-beta primer mix, a second PCR was run for roughly 6 to 11 cycles. TCRdb ran MiXCR on the 5' RACE reads and lists one entry per CDR3 protein. The repertoire has 950,000 to 1,200,000 distinct CDR3 sequences, about two fifths of them found once; the top ten carry around 13%. CDR3 length equals 15 residues. The germline V and J ends were trimmed by 0 bases and 0 bases, with 7 bases remaining between them. Germline-derived CDR1 and CDR2 are SGHRS and YFSETQ. Study-wide results and caveats: Older age coincided with a roughly linear decline in TCR beta diversity per million T cells.

The receptor comes from a man aged 18 to 29 in good health. V usage is TRBV5-1 and J usage is TRBJ1-5; D gene uncertain. The material sequenced was blood. CDR3 bases: TGCGCCAGCAGCTTGGACAACTATAGCAATCAGCCCCAGCATTTT. This codes for CASSLDNYSNQPQHF.